A selection of T cell receptor beta chains follows, all from one sample in a study of T-cell reconstitution after alpha-beta-depleted transplantation in children. TCRdb re-called the PCR reads with MiXCR, one entry per CDR3 protein. This sample has a few hundred thousand distinct CDR3 sequences, with 25% to 30% found just once. The sample consisted of PBMCs, taken before TCRalphabeta/CD19-depleted stem cell transplant. These receptors were collected from a boy under two years old with Wiskott-Aldrich syndrome, due to receive a stem cell transplant. Each CDR3 is given with its conserved first and last residue. Fields, in order: clone size, J gene, V gene, CDR3 length, D gene, CDR3 protein, CDR3 DNA. The D gene is left open where the match is weak. For some rows the clone size is stated as once, few or many, or as a class when expanded; others skip it.

size: NA; J: TRBJ2-5; V: TRBV29-1; length: 16; D: TRBD1; CDR3: CSVGASGTVVRETQYF; DNA: TGCAGCGTTGGGGCTTCCGGGACAGTAGTCAGAGAGACCCAGTACTTC
size: NA; J: TRBJ2-2; V: TRBV6-1; length: 15; D: NA; CDR3: CASRSSPSNTGELFF; DNA: TGTGCCAGCAGGTCGAGCCCTTCGAACACCGGGGAGCTGTTTTTT
size: few; J: TRBJ1-6; V: TRBV10-3; length: 14; D: TRBD1; CDR3: CAISQTGGPSPLHF; DNA: TGTGCCATCAGCCAGACAGGGGGCCCCTCACCCCTCCACTTT
size: NA; J: TRBJ2-1; V: TRBV13; length: 13; D: NA; CDR3: CASSPLGDQEQFF; DNA: TGTGCCAGCAGCCCCCTGGGGGACCAAGAGCAGTTCTTC
size: NA; J: TRBJ2-1; V: TRBV3-1; length: 12; D: TRBD2; CDR3: CASSQTSDEQFF; DNA: TGTGCCAGCAGCCAGACTAGCGATGAGCAGTTCTTC
size: many; J: TRBJ2-3; V: TRBV5-6; length: 13; D: NA; CDR3: CASSFISTDTQYF; DNA: TGCGCCAGCAGCTTTATTAGCACAGATACGCAGTATTTT
size: NA; J: TRBJ2-3; V: TRBV6-5; length: 16; D: TRBD1; CDR3: CASSSQGAHRTDTQYF; DNA: TGTGCCAGCAGTTCACAGGGGGCGCATAGAACAGATACGCAGTATTTT
size: NA; J: TRBJ2-5; V: TRBV20-1; length: 14; D: TRBD2; CDR3: CSAGSGSFYETQYF; DNA: TGCAGTGCCGGTAGCGGGAGTTTCTATGAGACCCAGTACTTC
size: NA; J: TRBJ1-1; V: TRBV10-3; length: 13; D: NA; CDR3: CAITVDRSTEAFF; DNA: TGTGCCATCACAGTGGATAGGTCTACTGAAGCTTTCTTT
size: few; J: TRBJ2-7; V: TRBV7-8; length: 16; D: TRBD2; CDR3: CASSLMGLAGAYEQYF; DNA: TGTGCCAGCAGCTTAATGGGGCTAGCGGGAGCCTACGAGCAGTACTTC
size: few; J: TRBJ2-1; V: TRBV20-1; length: 15; D: NA; CDR3: CSAKRKESSYNEQFF; DNA: TGCAGTGCTAAGAGGAAAGAAAGCTCCTACAATGAGCAGTTCTTC
size: few; J: TRBJ2-1; V: TRBV30; length: 13; D: NA; CDR3: CAWSMTVNNEQFF; DNA: TGTGCCTGGAGTATGACAGTAAACAATGAGCAGTTCTTC
size: NA; J: TRBJ2-5; V: TRBV10-3; length: 13; D: NA; CDR3: CAIGRTGQETQYF; DNA: TGTGCCATCGGGAGGACTGGACAAGAGACCCAGTACTTC
size: NA; J: TRBJ1-1; V: TRBV28; length: 14; D: TRBD1; CDR3: CASNLGTAYREAFF; DNA: TGTGCCAGCAACTTGGGGACAGCCTACCGTGAAGCTTTCTTT
size: NA; J: TRBJ1-3; V: TRBV12-3/TRBV12-4; length: 16; D: NA; CDR3: CASILLTHSSGNTIYF; DNA: TGTGCCAGCATCCTACTGACACACAGCTCTGGAAACACCATATATTTT
size: NA; J: TRBJ2-5; V: TRBV5-1; length: 14; D: NA; CDR3: CASSLATSQETQYF; DNA: TGCGCCAGCAGCTTGGCCACTAGCCAAGAGACCCAGTACTTC
size: NA; J: TRBJ1-2; V: TRBV5-1; length: 15; D: TRBD1; CDR3: CASSKDRGGNYGYTF; DNA: TGCGCCAGCAGCAAAGACAGGGGTGGTAACTATGGCTACACCTTC
size: many; J: TRBJ2-7; V: TRBV7-6; length: 13; D: NA; CDR3: CASSLSVGYEQYF; DNA: TGTGCCAGCAGCTTGTCAGTGGGCTACGAGCAGTACTTC
size: NA; J: TRBJ2-7; V: TRBV6-5; length: 11; D: NA; CDR3: CASRERGRAHF; DNA: TGTGCCAGCAGGGAACGCGGACGAGCCCACTTC
size: NA; J: TRBJ2-2; V: TRBV12-3/TRBV12-4; length: 17; D: TRBD2; CDR3: CASSFDRLAGVYGELFF; DNA: TGTGCCAGCAGTTTTGACAGACTAGCGGGAGTTTACGGGGAGCTGTTTTTT
size: few; J: TRBJ1-2; V: TRBV10-3; length: 13; D: TRBD1; CDR3: CAVGTAENYGYTF; DNA: TGTGCCGTCGGGACAGCGGAGAATTATGGCTACACCTTC
size: many; J: TRBJ1-5; V: TRBV6-2/TRBV6-3; length: 12; D: NA; CDR3: CASSRGNQPQHF; DNA: TGTGCCAGCAGCAGGGGCAATCAGCCCCAGCATTTT
size: NA; J: TRBJ2-1; V: TRBV12-3/TRBV12-4; length: 12; D: NA; CDR3: CASRLPGDEQFF; DNA: TGTGCCAGCAGGCTTCCAGGGGATGAGCAGTTCTTC
size: NA; J: TRBJ2-1; V: TRBV5-5; length: 15; D: TRBD2; CDR3: CASRLAGTPYNEQFF; DNA: TGTGCCAGCAGACTAGCGGGGACGCCCTACAATGAGCAGTTCTTC
size: few; J: TRBJ1-5; V: TRBV12-3/TRBV12-4; length: 16; D: TRBD1; CDR3: CASGRGGQASNQPQHF; DNA: TGTGCCAGCGGTCGTGGGGGACAGGCCTCTAATCAGCCCCAGCATTTT
size: NA; J: TRBJ2-7; V: TRBV6-2/TRBV6-3; length: 15; D: NA; CDR3: CASSYGLGARNEQYF; DNA: TGTGCCAGCAGTTACGGTCTGGGGGCGAGGAACGAGCAGTACTTC
size: few; J: TRBJ2-7; V: TRBV29-1; length: 13; D: NA; CDR3: CSVVSGDSYEQYF; DNA: TGCAGCGTTGTTTCAGGGGACTCCTACGAGCAGTACTTC
size: NA; J: TRBJ2-4; V: TRBV7-9; length: 15; D: NA; CDR3: CASSLDREKVNSQYF; DNA: TGTGCCAGCAGCTTGGATCGGGAGAAGGTGAACAGTCAGTACTTC
size: NA; J: TRBJ2-1; V: TRBV29-1; length: 15; D: TRBD1; CDR3: CSVPQGALIYNEQFF; DNA: TGCAGCGTCCCACAGGGGGCGCTTATCTACAATGAGCAGTTCTTC
size: NA; J: TRBJ2-7; V: TRBV5-6; length: 15; D: NA; CDR3: CASRRTDFSSYEQYF; DNA: TGTGCCAGCAGAAGGACAGACTTCAGCTCCTACGAGCAGTACTTC
size: NA; J: TRBJ1-2; V: TRBV27; length: 13; D: TRBD1; CDR3: CASSLDRGSRYTF; DNA: TGTGCCAGCAGTTTAGACAGGGGGTCACGTTACACCTTC
size: NA; J: TRBJ1-4; V: TRBV28; length: 14; D: NA; CDR3: CASSSGRPNEKLFF; DNA: TGTGCCAGCAGTTCGGGACGGCCTAATGAAAAACTGTTTTTT
size: NA; J: TRBJ2-7; V: TRBV2; length: 11; D: NA; CDR3: CASSELREQYF; DNA: TGTGCCAGCAGTGAACTCCGGGAGCAGTACTTC
size: NA; J: TRBJ2-7; V: TRBV16; length: 15; D: TRBD1; CDR3: CASSQTGGSSYEQYF; DNA: TGTGCCAGCAGCCAAACAGGGGGCTCCTCCTACGAGCAGTACTTC
size: NA; J: TRBJ2-3; V: TRBV20-1; length: 15; D: TRBD2; CDR3: CSASDSGTTTDTQYF; DNA: TGCAGTGCTAGCGACTCCGGGACTACCACAGATACGCAGTATTTT
size: NA; J: TRBJ2-7; V: TRBV7-9; length: 14; D: NA; CDR3: CASSPWTVSYEQYF; DNA: TGTGCCAGCAGCCCCTGGACGGTGTCCTACGAGCAGTACTTC
size: NA; J: TRBJ1-3; V: TRBV12-3/TRBV12-4; length: 14; D: NA; CDR3: CASSPGLYGNTIYF; DNA: TGTGCCAGCAGTCCGGGACTGTACGGAAACACCATATATTTT
size: few; J: TRBJ2-7; V: TRBV12-3/TRBV12-4; length: 14; D: NA; CDR3: CASSFPGSSYEQYF; DNA: TGTGCCAGCAGTTTCCCAGGTAGCTCCTACGAGCAGTACTTC
size: few; J: TRBJ2-1; V: TRBV4-2; length: 14; D: NA; CDR3: CASSQGGYYNEQFF; DNA: TGTGCCAGCAGCCAAGGGGGGTATTACAATGAGCAGTTCTTC
size: few; J: TRBJ2-1; V: TRBV5-6; length: 16; D: TRBD2; CDR3: CASSTKLAGAYNEQFF; DNA: TGTGCCAGCAGCACTAAGCTAGCGGGCGCGTACAATGAGCAGTTCTTC
size: few; J: TRBJ1-5; V: TRBV6-1; length: 17; D: NA; CDR3: CASSGRSIDFSNQPQHF; DNA: TGTGCCAGCAGTGGCCGATCCATCGACTTTAGCAATCAGCCCCAGCATTTT
size: NA; J: TRBJ2-5; V: TRBV12-3/TRBV12-4; length: 15; D: NA; CDR3: CASSLERLVVETQYF; DNA: TGTGCCAGCAGTTTAGAACGCCTAGTGGTAGAGACCCAGTACTTC
size: NA; J: TRBJ1-6; V: TRBV2; length: 17; D: NA; CDR3: CASSELDPSSYNSPLHF; DNA: TGTGCCAGCAGTGAATTGGACCCCAGCTCCTATAATTCACCCCTCCACTTT
size: NA; J: TRBJ1-1; V: TRBV5-1; length: 14; D: NA; CDR3: CASSIGKANTEAFF; DNA: TGCGCCAGCAGCATAGGGAAAGCGAACACTGAAGCTTTCTTT
size: few; J: TRBJ2-1; V: TRBV3-1; length: 16; D: NA; CDR3: CASSQGSGVYYNEQFF; DNA: TGTGCCAGCAGCCAAGGCAGCGGAGTGTACTACAATGAGCAGTTCTTC
size: few; J: TRBJ2-1; V: TRBV4-1; length: 17; D: NA; CDR3: CASSRFDGDSTYNEQFF; DNA: TGCGCCAGCAGCCGGTTCGATGGGGACTCTACCTACAATGAGCAGTTCTTC
size: NA; J: TRBJ2-1; V: TRBV5-1; length: 16; D: TRBD2; CDR3: CASSLFIAGDINEQFF; DNA: TGCGCCAGCAGCTTGTTCATAGCGGGAGACATAAATGAGCAGTTCTTC
size: NA; J: TRBJ2-1; V: TRBV6-4; length: 15; D: TRBD2; CDR3: CASSEFGGSGNEQFF; DNA: TGTGCCAGCAGTGAGTTTGGCGGGAGTGGAAATGAGCAGTTCTTC
size: few; J: TRBJ1-1; V: TRBV7-3; length: 15; D: NA; CDR3: CASSLKGGGNTEAFF; DNA: TGTGCCAGCAGCTTAAAAGGGGGAGGAAACACTGAAGCTTTCTTT
size: NA; J: TRBJ1-2; V: TRBV7-2; length: 14; D: TRBD1; CDR3: CASQYQGAAYGYTF; DNA: TGTGCCAGCCAATACCAGGGGGCTGCCTATGGCTACACCTTC
size: NA; J: TRBJ2-3; V: TRBV4-2; length: 17; D: NA; CDR3: CASSRNPGLEGTDTQYF; DNA: TGTGCCAGCAGCCGGAACCCGGGACTCGAGGGAACAGATACGCAGTATTTT
size: few; J: TRBJ2-1; V: TRBV28; length: 16; D: TRBD2; CDR3: CASSSPGLAGGDEQFF; DNA: TGTGCCAGCAGCTCTCCGGGACTAGCGGGAGGGGATGAGCAGTTCTTC
size: few; J: TRBJ2-5; V: TRBV5-1; length: 16; D: NA; CDR3: CASSLDARSNQETQYF; DNA: TGCGCCAGCAGCTTGGATGCCAGGTCCAATCAAGAGACCCAGTACTTC
size: few; J: TRBJ1-2; V: TRBV7-9; length: 14; D: NA; CDR3: CATQGEQVLYGYTF; DNA: TGTGCCACCCAAGGGGAACAGGTCCTCTATGGCTACACCTTC